Listed here are 25 T cell receptor beta chains from one sample, sequenced in a study of CD8+CD57+ T cells in acquired aplastic anemia. TCR beta VDJ and CDR3 profiles were obtained from a genomic DNA template. A single record per CDR3 protein comes from TCRdb applying MiXCR to the reads. In the table there are roughly 51,000 distinct CDR3 sequences, around two thirds of which are singletons. Source material: sorted CD4+, CD8+, or CD8+CD57+ T cells (not recorded which) from PBMCs. These receptors all stem from a human donor in good health, serving as a control.

The rearrangement joins TRBV2 to TRBJ1-2; D is ambiguous. Germline CDR1 reads SNHLY; CDR2 reads FYNNEI. The CDR3 extends over 13 amino acids. Trimming removed 1 base from V and 5 bases from J, with 8 bases in between. The CDR3, as DNA: TGTGCCAGCAGTGAAGGTCCTGGTTATGGCTACACCTTC. This gives the protein CASSEGPGYGYTF.

This clonotype appeared a single time. The chain carries TRBV11-1 and TRBJ1-1; D perhaps matches TRBD1 (6 bases). Germline CDR1 SGHAT, CDR2 FQDESV (reference sequence). Trimming stripped 3 bases from V and 6 bases from J, with 26 bases between. The CDR3 spans 18 residues. The CDR3 DNA sequence: TGTGCCAGCAGCTTGAGAGCAGGGGTCCTCTTACAAAAGGCTGAAGCTTTCTTT. Its translation is CASSLRAGVLLQKAEAFF.

This clonotype was picked up a small number of times. The J gene is TRBJ2-1, the V gene TRBV24-1, with D perhaps matching TRBD2 (7 bases). Germline CDR1 reads KGHDR; CDR2 reads SFDVKD. The CDR3 has 14 residues. V gave up 9 bases and J gave up 12 bases, with 23 bases separating them. In DNA form, the CDR3 reads TGTGCCACCCGTGGGGGCCTAGCGGCAGATACGCAGTTCTTC. This sequence encodes CATRGGLAADTQFF.

The V call is TRBV11-1, the J call TRBJ2-7, with D perhaps matching TRBD1 (9 bases). Germline CDR1 reads SGHAT; CDR2 reads FQDESV (reference sequence). This CDR3 has 16 amino acids. The germline V and J ends were trimmed by 3 bases and 4 bases, with 19 bases remaining between them. CDR3 protein: CASSFGRDREVYEQYF. The CDR3 DNA reads as TGTGCCAGCAGCTTCGGGAGGGACAGGGAGGTTTACGAGCAGTACTTC.

The chain links TRBV7-8 to TRBJ2-5; a weak D match, TRBD2 (6 bases). V lost 6 bases and J lost 1, with 18 bases in between. CDR1 is SGHVS and CDR2 is FQNEAQ in the germline V gene. CDR3 length: 16 amino acids. In DNA form, the CDR3 reads TGTGCCAGCAGTCTAAAGGCGGGAAGGTTCCAAGAGACCCAGTACTTC. This encodes CASSLKAGRFQETQYF.

This clonotype was counted at least ten times. This chain joins TRBV27 and TRBJ1-1; D is uncertain. The CDR3 runs to 15 residues. Germline V gene data show CDR1 as MNHEY and CDR2 as SMNVEV (reference sequence). V was cut by 3 bases and J by 2 bases, with 13 bases left in between. The CDR3 DNA reads TGTGCCAGCAGTTTCCAGCCTGTCCCCAACACTGAAGCTTTCTTT. Protein product: CASSFQPVPNTEAFF.

The J gene is TRBJ1-1, the V gene TRBV5-1; D not resolved. CDR1 and CDR2 from the germline V gene are SGHRS and YFSETQ. This CDR3 has 14 residues. V shed 1 base and J shed 7 bases, with 14 bases lying between them. This CDR3 is CASSLSVVSSEAFF. The CDR3 nucleotides read TGCGCCAGCAGCTTGTCAGTCGTATCCAGTGAAGCTTTCTTT. The whole variable domain, remainder taken from reference TRBV5-1 and TRBJ1-1, is KAGVTQTPRYLIKTRGQQVTLSCSPISGHRSVSWYQQTPGQGLQFLFEYFSETQRNKGNFPGRFSGRQFSNSRSEMNVSTLELGDSALYLCASSLSVVSSEAFFGQGTRLTVV.

V is TRBV25-1 and J is TRBJ1-1, with D maybe TRBD1 (5 bases). The V end lost 4 bases, the J end lost 0 bases, and 9 bases lay between the germline ends. The length of the CDR3 is 14 residues. Germline V gene data show CDR1 as MGHDK and CDR2 as SYGVNS. The CDR3 loop reads CASSARGVNTEAFF. The CDR3 DNA reads as TGTGCCAGCAGTGCCCGAGGGGTGAACACTGAAGCTTTCTTT.

This chain connects TRBV7-2 to TRBJ2-7, with no clear D. Germline CDR1 is SGHTA and CDR2 is FQGNSA. Trimming removed 2 bases from V and 2 bases from J, with 7 bases in between. This CDR3 has 13 residues. For the CDR3, the DNA is TGTGCCAGCAGCTTATTGGTCGCCTACGAGCAGTACTTC. It is translated as CASSLLVAYEQYF.

The chain's CDR3 is CASIGQGINYGYTF. In nucleotides, the CDR3 is TGTGCCAGTATTGGGCAGGGGATCAACTATGGCTACACCTTC. The V call is TRBV19, the J call TRBJ1-2, with D possibly TRBD1 on 6 matching bases. The germline V and J ends were trimmed by 7 bases and 2 bases, with 14 bases remaining between them. CDR1 LNHDA and CDR2 SQIVND come from the germline V gene (reference sequence). This CDR3 region has 14 residues.

The chain is built from TRBV24-1 and TRBJ2-1; D is unresolved. Germline CDR1 reads KGHDR; CDR2 reads SFDVKD. The CDR3 has 13 amino acids. V gave up 5 bases and J gave up 8 bases, with 12 bases separating them. In DNA, the CDR3 is TGTGCCACCAGTGGTGCCTACTATGATGAGCAGTTCTTC. Amino acids: CATSGAYYDEQFF.

The J gene is TRBJ1-6, the V gene TRBV2; D unclear. Germline CDR1 reads SNHLY; CDR2 reads FYNNEI. This CDR3 spans 14 amino acids. The V end lost 4 bases, the J end lost 8 bases, and 12 bases lay between the germline ends. CDR3 DNA: TGTGCCAGCAGTGGAGATGGCCGCGATTCACCCCTCCACTTT. Its translation: CASSGDGRDSPLHF.

This chain joins TRBV2 and TRBJ2-7, with D possibly matching TRBD2 (6 bases). Germline V gene lookup returns CDR1 SNHLY and CDR2 FYNNEI. This CDR3 is built from 13 residues. V lost 4 bases and J 1 base, leaving 8 bases between the germline ends. CDR3 coding DNA: TGTGCCAGCAGTGGGGGGGTTTCCTACGAGCAGTACTTC. It encodes CASSGGVSYEQYF.

The chain recombines TRBV2 with TRBJ1-1, with 11 bases fitting TRBD1. This CDR3 has 14 residues. Trimming at V came to 7 bases and at J to 6 bases, leaving 7 bases not matched to a gene. CDR1 and CDR2 from the germline V gene are SNHLY and FYNNEI. Here the CDR3 reads CASMWTGGEPEAFF. The CDR3 DNA reads as TGTGCCAGCATGTGGACAGGGGGCGAGCCTGAAGCTTTCTTT.

The V call is TRBV7-2, the J call TRBJ2-1; a possible D gene is TRBD1 (5 bases). V was cut by 5 bases and J by 6 bases, with 8 bases left in between. This CDR3 is 12 amino acids long. Germline V gives CDR1 SGHTA, CDR2 FQGNSA. The CDR3 coding sequence is TGTGCCAGCAGCCCCAGGGCCAATGAGCAGTTCTTC. Translating gives CASSPRANEQFF.

This clonotype has just a few counts. A single base separates this from a much larger clone, so it may be a read error. The chain carries TRBV12-3 or TRBV12-4 and TRBJ1-3, with TRBD1 as a possible D gene (5 bases). The CDR3 runs to 13 residues. The CDR3 DNA is TGTGCCAGCAACCGGGACGGTGGAAACACCCTATATTTT. The encoded protein is CASNRDGGNTLYF.

This clonotype is judged medium-sized. J is TRBJ1-1 and V is TRBV10-3, with a weak D call TRBD1 (6 bases). CDR1 and CDR2 (germline): ENHRY, SYGVKD. Between the trimmed V and J ends, which lost 9 bases and 7 bases, there was a span of 18 bases. CDR3 length equals 13 residues. In nucleotides, the CDR3 is TGTGCCATAAGGGACATGAGTCTTAGTGAAGCTTTCTTT. This sequence encodes CAIRDMSLSEAFF.

The J gene is TRBJ1-5, the V gene TRBV12-3 or TRBV12-4; D remains ambiguous. This CDR3 is 12 amino acids long. V lost 5 bases and J lost 5, with 7 bases in between. CDR3 residues: CASSRSDQPQHF. The CDR3 DNA follows: TGTGCCAGCAGTCGTAGTGATCAGCCCCAGCATTTT.

The chain recombines TRBV20-1 with TRBJ2-5; 11 bases line up with TRBD2. J was trimmed by 2 bases and V by 3 bases; bases with no gene match: 8. Germline lookup yields CDR1 DFQATT and CDR2 SNEGSKA (reference sequence). This CDR3 region has 16 residues. CDR3 loop: CSARSGLAGLQETQYF. The CDR3 nucleotides read TGCAGTGCTAGGTCTGGACTAGCGGGCCTGCAAGAGACCCAGTACTTC.

This chain uses TRBV15 with TRBJ1-5, with 10 nucleotides matching TRBD1. CDR1 and CDR2 (germline): LNHNV, YYDKDF (reference sequence). The CDR3 spans 16 residues. Trimming removed 0 bases from V and 7 bases from J; junction bases left unmatched: 6. The CDR3 loop is CATSRDLATGGQPQHF. The CDR3 nucleotides read TGTGCCACCAGCAGAGATCTCGCGACAGGGGGCCAGCCCCAGCATTTT.

The chain recombines TRBV19 with TRBJ1-2, with D uncertain. The CDR3 is 13 residues long. Germline CDR1 LNHDA, CDR2 SQIVND (reference sequence). The ends were cut back, 2 bases at V and 4 bases at J, with 8 bases in the middle. The CDR3 region is CASSIPAGYGYTF. CDR3 coding DNA: TGTGCCAGTAGTATACCGGCAGGCTATGGCTACACCTTC.

V is TRBV7-3 and J is TRBJ1-4, with TRBD1 matching 9 bases. This CDR3 is 15 amino acids long. With V trimmed by 5 bases and J by 7 bases, 8 bases remained unmatched. In germline, CDR1 is SGHTA, CDR2 FQGTGA. CDR3 sequence: CASSLWTGEGEKLFF. The CDR3, as DNA: TGTGCCAGCAGCCTATGGACAGGGGAGGGTGAAAAACTGTTTTTT.

V and J are TRBV7-6 and TRBJ2-2; tentative D call: TRBD1 (6 bases). CDR1 SGHVS and CDR2 FNYEAQ come from the germline V gene. CDR3 length: 14 amino acids. The ends were cut back, 4 bases at V and 5 bases at J, with 11 bases in the middle. CDR3 protein: CASSSGGGTGELFF. The CDR3 nucleotides are TGTGCCAGCAGCTCTGGGGGCGGGACCGGGGAGCTGTTTTTT.

There are a few counts of this clonotype. V gene TRBV15 combines with J gene TRBJ2-7; TRBD1 matches at 9 bases. Germline CDR1 reads LNHNV; CDR2 reads YYDKDF (reference sequence). There are 14 residues in the CDR3. The junction had 5 bases not matched to a gene; V was cut back by 6 bases and J by 2 bases. CDR3 DNA sequence: TGTGCCACCAGGAGGACAGGGGAAACCTACGAGCAGTACTTC. Translated: CATRRTGETYEQYF.

CDR3 in amino acids: CASDPTGRHTEAFF. In DNA, the CDR3 is TGTGCCAGCGACCCGACAGGACGTCACACTGAAGCTTTCTTT. The V and J genes are TRBV7-9 and TRBJ1-1, with D possibly TRBD1 on 6 matching bases. The V gene's germline CDR1 is SEHNR and CDR2 FQNEAQ (reference sequence). Trimming shortened V by 8 bases and J by 3 bases, and 16 bases separated the two germline ends. The CDR3 totals 14 residues.